Listed below are T cell receptor beta chains from one sample, sequenced in a study of cytomegalovirus exposure and HLA in healthy donors. The data were produced by immunoSEQ multiplex PCR, yet TCRdb's version contains in-frame clones alone and is incomplete. This table holds under 130,000 clones, over 70% found once. The sequencing input was PBMCs. These receptors were obtained from a middle-aged man in good health and CMV-seronegative. Both conserved end residues are part of each CDR3. A D gene is named only where the DNA matches it firmly. A row's size may be missing; if present it is once, few, many or a size class.

D gene | J gene | V gene | clone size | CDR3 DNA | CDR3 protein
TRBD1 | TRBJ1-5 | TRBV2 | NA | TGTGCCAGCAGTCGACAGGGTGGTCAGCCCCAGCATTTT | CASSRQGGQPQHF
NA | TRBJ2-7 | TRBV11-3 | NA | TGTGCCAGCAGGGGAACAGGGGAGGACTACGAGCAGTACTTC | CASRGTGEDYEQYF
TRBD2 | TRBJ2-7 | TRBV5-4 | NA | TGTGCCAGCAGCGCAATGACTAGCGCGTTCCACGAGCAGTACTTC | CASSAMTSAFHEQYF
NA | TRBJ2-3 | TRBV2 | NA | TGTGCCAGCAGCCGACGACAGGTCACAGATACGCAGTATTTT | CASSRRQVTDTQYF
NA | TRBJ2-7 | TRBV19 | NA | TGTGCCAGTAGTACGGACAGCGGTTATGAGCAGTACTTC | CASSTDSGYEQYF
TRBD1 | TRBJ1-1 | TRBV4-1 | once | TGCGCCAGCAGCCAAGCGATGCAGGGGGCGACTGAAGCTTTCTTT | CASSQAMQGATEAFF
NA | TRBJ1-2 | TRBV6-5 | NA | TGTGCCAGCAGGACGACAGACAGACAGGGCTACACCTTC | CASRTTDRQGYTF
NA | TRBJ1-6 | TRBV4-3 | NA | TGCGCCAGCAGCCAAGATCTTCAGGGGCTTAATTCACCCCTCCACTTT | CASSQDLQGLNSPLHF
TRBD1 | TRBJ2-3 | TRBV5-6 | NA | TGTGCCAGCAGCTTGAACCCACGGGACAGGGGGACAGATACGCAGTATTTT | CASSLNPRDRGTDTQYF
TRBD2 | TRBJ2-1 | TRBV7-3 | NA | TGTGCCAGCAGCTTAAAGGGAGGGACCGTCTCCTACAATGAGCAGTTCTTC | CASSLKGGTVSYNEQFF
TRBD2 | TRBJ2-7 | TRBV29-1 | NA | TGCAGCGTTAGTTCGACTAGCGGGAGAGTAGGCGAGCAGTACTTC | CSVSSTSGRVGEQYF
TRBD2 | TRBJ2-7 | TRBV5-6 | NA | TGTGCCAGCAGCTTGAGGGGACTAGCGGATGCCCTTAGCGAGCAGTACTTC | CASSLRGLADALSEQYF
NA | TRBJ1-1 | TRBV18 | NA | TGTGCCAGCTCACCGTGGAGGCAGTCGAACACTGAAGCTTTCTTT | CASSPWRQSNTEAFF
TRBD1 | TRBJ1-5 | TRBV10-3 | NA | TGTGCCATCAGGGGACAGGTGAATCAGCCCCAGCATTTT | CAIRGQVNQPQHF
NA | TRBJ2-7 | TRBV10-3 | NA | TGTGCCACCCGGAAAGGGAGCCACGAGCAGTACTTC | CATRKGSHEQYF
TRBD1 | TRBJ1-2 | TRBV27 | few | TGTGCCAGCAGTCTGGACAGGGGGCTGGGCTACACCTTC | CASSLDRGLGYTF
NA | TRBJ2-7 | TRBV7-9 | NA | TGTGCCAGCAGCTTATCCCACAGGGAGTCCTACGAGCAGTACTTC | CASSLSHRESYEQYF
TRBD1 | TRBJ1-1 | TRBV19 | NA | TGTGCCAGTATCTCCGGGACAGGGTTCACTGAAGCTTTCTTT | CASISGTGFTEAFF
TRBD1 | TRBJ2-7 | TRBV5-1 | NA | TGCGCCAGCAGCATGACAGGGCCAAGCTCCTACGAGCAGTACTTC | CASSMTGPSSYEQYF
NA | TRBJ2-5 | TRBV7-7 | NA | TGTGCTAGCAGCACAGGAGAGACCCAGTACTTC | CASSTGETQYF
TRBD1 | TRBJ1-3 | TRBV9 | few | TGTGCCAGCAGCCCCAGACCCGGGACAGACTCTGGAAACACCATATATTTT | CASSPRPGTDSGNTIYF
TRBD1 | TRBJ1-4 | TRBV9 | NA | TGTGCCAGCAGCACCCACCCCTCGACAGGGAATGAAAAACTGTTTTTT | CASSTHPSTGNEKLFF
NA | TRBJ2-1 | TRBV10-1 | NA | TGCGCCAGCAGTGATAACAGGGATGAGCAGTTCTTC | CASSDNRDEQFF
NA | TRBJ1-2 | TRBV30 | once | TGTGCCTGGATGTCGGGTCGGGTGGGGAGGAGCTATGGCTACACCTTC | CAWMSGRVGRSYGYTF
NA | TRBJ2-7 | TRBV6-6 | NA | TGTGCCAGCAGTAGGGGTGGGGCAAGCGAGCAGTACTTC | CASSRGGASEQYF
TRBD2 | TRBJ2-7 | TRBV5-1 | NA | TGCGCCAGCAGCTTGTGGGGGATCGGGACTAGTGTTGGGGAGCAGTACTTC | CASSLWGIGTSVGEQYF
TRBD1 | TRBJ2-7 | TRBV19 | NA | TGTGCCAGTAGTCTAGCCGGGACAGGGTTGAACGAGCAGTACTTC | CASSLAGTGLNEQYF
TRBD2 | TRBJ2-7 | TRBV2 | NA | TGTGCCAGCAGTAACCCCAGCGGGATGGGTTACGAGCAGTACTTC | CASSNPSGMGYEQYF
NA | TRBJ2-7 | TRBV7-2 | once | TGTGCCAGCAGCTTGGGCGGGCAGACCTACGAGCAGTACTTC | CASSLGGQTYEQYF
NA | TRBJ2-3 | TRBV6-1 | NA | TGTGCCAGCAGTGAAGGGGGGGCAGATACGCAGTATTTT | CASSEGGADTQYF
NA | TRBJ2-3 | TRBV29-1 | NA | TGCAGCGTTGGCGGTACCACAGATACGCAGTATTTT | CSVGGTTDTQYF
NA | TRBJ1-1 | TRBV6-6 | NA | TGTGCCAGCACTAGGGGGTTCGGGTCAATGAACACTGAAGCTTTCTTT | CASTRGFGSMNTEAFF
NA | TRBJ1-5 | TRBV7-8 | NA | TGTGCCAGCAGCTTGATTGGCCAGCCCCAGCATTTT | CASSLIGQPQHF
NA | TRBJ1-1 | TRBV7-6 | few | TGTGCCAGCAGCTTGGGGCGGTCTGAAGCTTTCTTT | CASSLGRSEAFF
TRBD1 | TRBJ2-2 | TRBV7-9 | NA | TGTGCCAGCAGCCGTGACAGGGGCAACACCGGGGAGCTGTTTTTT | CASSRDRGNTGELFF
NA | TRBJ2-1 | TRBV2 | few | TGTGCCAGTACGTGGGGCAACAATGAGCAGTTCTTC | CASTWGNNEQFF
NA | TRBJ2-3 | TRBV28 | NA | TGTGCCAGCAGTTTAAGGTCACAGGGCGCTAGCACAGATACGCAGTATTTT | CASSLRSQGASTDTQYF
TRBD1 | TRBJ1-1 | TRBV5-4 | NA | TGTGCCAGCAGCTTCGACAGGGTCACTGAAGCTTTCTTT | CASSFDRVTEAFF
TRBD1 | TRBJ1-2 | TRBV5-1 | NA | TGCGCCAGCAGCCACGGGACAGAATCTAACTATGGCTACACCTTC | CASSHGTESNYGYTF
NA | TRBJ2-2 | TRBV2 | NA | TGTGCCAGCACTACCACCGGGGAGCTGTTTTTT | CASTTTGELFF